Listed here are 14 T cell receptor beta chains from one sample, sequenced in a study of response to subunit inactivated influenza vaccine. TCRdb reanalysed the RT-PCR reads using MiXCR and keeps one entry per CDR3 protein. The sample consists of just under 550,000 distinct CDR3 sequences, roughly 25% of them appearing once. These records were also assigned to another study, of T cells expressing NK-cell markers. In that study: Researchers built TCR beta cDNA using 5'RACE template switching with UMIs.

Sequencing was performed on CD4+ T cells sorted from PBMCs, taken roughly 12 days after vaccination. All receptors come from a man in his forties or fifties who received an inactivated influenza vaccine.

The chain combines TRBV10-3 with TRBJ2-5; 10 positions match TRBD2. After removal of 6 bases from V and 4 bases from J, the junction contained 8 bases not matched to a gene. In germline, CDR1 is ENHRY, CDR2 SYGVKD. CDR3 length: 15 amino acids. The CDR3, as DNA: TGTGCCATCAGAAGCGGGGGGGCCATGGGAGAGACCCAGTACTTC. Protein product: CAIRSGGAMGETQYF.

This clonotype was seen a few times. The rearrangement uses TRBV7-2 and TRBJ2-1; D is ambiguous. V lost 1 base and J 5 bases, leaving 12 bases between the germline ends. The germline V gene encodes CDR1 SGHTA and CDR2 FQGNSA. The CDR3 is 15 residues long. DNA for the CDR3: TGTGCCAGCAGCTTAGGGTTGGTAAGGAACAATGAGCAGTTCTTC. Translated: CASSLGLVRNNEQFF.

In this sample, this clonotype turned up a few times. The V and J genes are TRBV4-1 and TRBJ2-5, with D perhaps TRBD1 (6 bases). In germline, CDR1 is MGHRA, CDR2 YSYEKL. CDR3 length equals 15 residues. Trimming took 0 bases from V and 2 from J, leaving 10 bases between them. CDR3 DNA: TGCGCCAGCAGCCAAGAAGGCAGGGGACAAGAGACCCAGTACTTC. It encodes CASSQEGRGQETQYF.

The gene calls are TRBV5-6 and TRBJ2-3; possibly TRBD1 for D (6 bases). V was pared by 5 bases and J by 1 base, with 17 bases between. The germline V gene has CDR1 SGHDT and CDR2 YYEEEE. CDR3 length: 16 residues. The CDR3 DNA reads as TGTGCCAGCAGTACCGGGACATCCTGGGGCACAGATACGCAGTATTTT. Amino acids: CASSTGTSWGTDTQYF.

CDR3 sequence: CAATSDKIFTDTQYF. CDR3 DNA sequence: TGTGCCGCGACTTCGGACAAAATATTCACAGATACGCAGTATTTT. V gene TRBV10-3 combines with J gene TRBJ2-3; possible D gene TRBD1, 5 bases. The CDR3 has 15 amino acids. Per germline, CDR1 ENHRY and CDR2 SYGVKD. The V gene lost 11 bases and the J gene lost 2 bases, with 20 bases spanning the gap.

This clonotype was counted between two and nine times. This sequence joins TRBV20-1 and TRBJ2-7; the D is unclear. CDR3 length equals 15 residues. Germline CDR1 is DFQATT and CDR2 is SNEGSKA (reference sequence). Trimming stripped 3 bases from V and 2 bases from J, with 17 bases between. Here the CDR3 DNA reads TGCAGTGCTAGGGCGCCCGGGCAGACAACCTACGAGCAGTACTTC. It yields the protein CSARAPGQTTYEQYF.

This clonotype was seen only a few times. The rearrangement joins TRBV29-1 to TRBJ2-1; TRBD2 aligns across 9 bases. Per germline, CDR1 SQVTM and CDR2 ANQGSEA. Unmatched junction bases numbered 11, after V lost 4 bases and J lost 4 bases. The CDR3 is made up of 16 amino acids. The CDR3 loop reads CSVVGIVLAGYNEQFF. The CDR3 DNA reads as TGCAGCGTTGTGGGTATCGTGCTAGCGGGGTACAATGAGCAGTTCTTC.

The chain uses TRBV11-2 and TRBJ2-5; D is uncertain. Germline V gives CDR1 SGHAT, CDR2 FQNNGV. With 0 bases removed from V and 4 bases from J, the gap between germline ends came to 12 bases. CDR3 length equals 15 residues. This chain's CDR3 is CASSLEGFGRETQYF. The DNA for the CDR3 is TGTGCCAGCAGCTTAGAAGGTTTCGGGCGAGAGACCCAGTACTTC.

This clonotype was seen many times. The DNA of the CDR3 is TGTGCCAGCAGCTGGGAAGGACAGGCGAACACCGGGGAGCTGTTTTTT. It codes for CASSWEGQANTGELFF. The chain uses TRBV5-5 and TRBJ2-2; 7 nucleotides agree with TRBD1. The CDR3 runs 16 residues. The germline CDR1 and CDR2 sequences are SGHKS and YYEKEE (reference sequence). V shed 3 bases, J shed 0 bases, and the junction held 5 bases outside the gene matches. The full variable domain, with the rest looked up from reference TRBV5-5 and TRBJ2-2, is DAGVTQSPTHLIKTRGQQVTLRCSPISGHKSVSWYQQVLGQGPQFIFQYYEKEERGRGNFPDRFSARQFPNYSSELNVNALLLGDSALYLCASSWEGQANTGELFFGEGSRLTVL.

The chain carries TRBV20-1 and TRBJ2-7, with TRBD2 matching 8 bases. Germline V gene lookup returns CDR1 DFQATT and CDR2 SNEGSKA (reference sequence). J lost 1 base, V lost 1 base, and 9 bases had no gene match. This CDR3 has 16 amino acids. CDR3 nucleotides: TGCAGTGCTAGAGCCGGGACTAGGGAATGGTCCTACGAGCAGTACTTC. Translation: CSARAGTREWSYEQYF.

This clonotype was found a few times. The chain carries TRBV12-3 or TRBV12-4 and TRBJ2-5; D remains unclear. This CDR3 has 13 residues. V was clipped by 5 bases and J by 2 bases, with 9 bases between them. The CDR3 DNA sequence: TGTGCCAGCAGTCCTATGAGACAAGAGACCCAGTACTTC. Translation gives CASSPMRQETQYF.

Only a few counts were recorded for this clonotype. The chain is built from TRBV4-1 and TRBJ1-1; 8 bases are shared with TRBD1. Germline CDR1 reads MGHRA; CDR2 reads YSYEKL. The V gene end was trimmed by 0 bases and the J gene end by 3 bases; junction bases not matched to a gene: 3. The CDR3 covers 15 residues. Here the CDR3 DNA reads TGCGCCAGCAGCCAAGAGTACAGGGGGGACACTGAAGCTTTCTTT. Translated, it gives CASSQEYRGDTEAFF.

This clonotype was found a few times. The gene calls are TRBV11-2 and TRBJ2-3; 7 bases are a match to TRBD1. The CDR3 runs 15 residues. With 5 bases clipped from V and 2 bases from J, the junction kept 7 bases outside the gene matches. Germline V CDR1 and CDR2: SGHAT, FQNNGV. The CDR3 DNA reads TGTGCCAGCAGCCAGCCGGGACAGATCACAGATACGCAGTATTTT. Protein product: CASSQPGQITDTQYF.

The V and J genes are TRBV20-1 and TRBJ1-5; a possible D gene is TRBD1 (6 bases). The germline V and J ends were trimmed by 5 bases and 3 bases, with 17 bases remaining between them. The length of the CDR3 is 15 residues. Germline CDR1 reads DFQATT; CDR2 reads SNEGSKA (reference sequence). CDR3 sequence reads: CSAFPPGVDNQPQHF. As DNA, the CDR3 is TGCAGTGCTTTCCCCCCAGGGGTGGACAATCAGCCCCAGCATTTT.